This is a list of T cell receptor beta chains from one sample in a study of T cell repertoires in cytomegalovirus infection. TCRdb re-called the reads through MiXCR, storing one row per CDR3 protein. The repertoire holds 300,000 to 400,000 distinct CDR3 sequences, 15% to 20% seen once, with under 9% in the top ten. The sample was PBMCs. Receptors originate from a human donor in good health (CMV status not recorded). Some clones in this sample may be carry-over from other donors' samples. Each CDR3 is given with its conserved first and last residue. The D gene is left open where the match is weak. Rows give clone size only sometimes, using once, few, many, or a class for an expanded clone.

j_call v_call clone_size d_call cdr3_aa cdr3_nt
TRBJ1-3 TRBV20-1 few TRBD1 CSARGQGTGNTIYF TGCAGTGCTAGGGGACAGGGAACTGGAAACACCATATATTTT
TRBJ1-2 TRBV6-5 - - CASSESRVGYTF TGTGCCAGCAGTGAATCGAGGGTCGGCTACACCTTC
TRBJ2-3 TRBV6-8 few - CASSTTRTDTQYF TGTGCCAGCAGTACGACCCGGACAGATACGCAGTATTTT
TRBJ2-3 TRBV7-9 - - CASSSSWGTQYF TGTGCCAGCAGCTCCTCGTGGGGTACGCAGTATTTT
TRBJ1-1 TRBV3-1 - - CASSQGDRNTEAFF TGTGCCAGCAGCCAAGGCGACAGAAACACTGAAGCTTTCTTT
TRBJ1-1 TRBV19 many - CASSISVEWVRTEAFF TGTGCCAGTAGTATCAGTGTGGAATGGGTTCGGACTGAAGCTTTCTTT
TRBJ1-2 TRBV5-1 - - CASSLLPGGNYGYTF TGCGCCAGCAGCTTGCTCCCAGGAGGCAACTATGGCTACACCTTC
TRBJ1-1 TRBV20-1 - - CSARDGQGEAFF TGCAGTGCTAGAGACGGGCAGGGAGAAGCTTTCTTT
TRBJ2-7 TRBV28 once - CASSLSTEQYF TGTGCCAGCAGTTTAAGTACCGAGCAGTACTTC
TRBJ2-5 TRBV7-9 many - CASSLERTQETQYF TGTGCCAGCAGCTTAGAGCGGACCCAAGAGACCCAGTACTTC
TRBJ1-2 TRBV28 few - CASSSPQWVNYGYTF TGTGCCAGCAGTTCCCCCCAATGGGTGAACTATGGCTACACCTTC
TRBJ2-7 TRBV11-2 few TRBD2 CASRSSGVAYEQYF TGTGCCAGCAGATCTAGCGGGGTGGCCTACGAGCAGTACTTC
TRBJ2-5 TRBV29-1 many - CSVRSPGLVRGPQETQYF TGCAGCGTCCGCTCCCCGGGACTAGTGAGGGGGCCCCAAGAGACCCAGTACTTC
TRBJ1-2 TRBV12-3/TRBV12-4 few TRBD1 CASSITGGDGYTF TGTGCCAGCAGTATAACAGGGGGCGATGGCTACACCTTC
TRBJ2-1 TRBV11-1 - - CASSSIISYNEQFF TGTGCCAGCAGCTCAATAATCTCCTACAATGAGCAGTTCTTC
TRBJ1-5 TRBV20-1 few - CSARRGGPLEPQHF TGCAGTGCTAGAAGAGGCGGACCACTTGAGCCCCAGCATTTT
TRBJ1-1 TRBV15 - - CATSRPSRGNTEAFF TGTGCCACCAGCAGACCCTCTAGGGGCAACACTGAAGCTTTCTTT
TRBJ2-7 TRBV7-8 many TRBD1 CASSSRDSLVGEQYF TGTGCCAGCAGCTCACGGGACAGCCTAGTGGGTGAGCAGTACTTC
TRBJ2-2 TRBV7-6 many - CASSFPGVANTGELFF TGTGCCAGCAGCTTCCCAGGCGTAGCGAACACCGGGGAGCTGTTTTTT
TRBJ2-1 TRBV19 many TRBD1 CASSTTGQGGEQFF TGTGCCAGTAGCACTACGGGACAGGGCGGCGAGCAGTTCTTC
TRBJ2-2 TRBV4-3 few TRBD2 CASSQDRRGATGELFF TGCGCCAGCAGCCAAGATAGGCGGGGGGCGACCGGGGAGCTGTTTTTT
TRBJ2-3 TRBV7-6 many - CASSLGGFRTDTQYF TGTGCCAGCAGCTTAGGGGGATTTCGGACAGATACGCAGTATTTT
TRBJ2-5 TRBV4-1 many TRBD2 CASTSGGALLQETQYF TGCGCCAGCACTAGCGGGGGGGCTTTACTCCAAGAGACCCAGTACTTC
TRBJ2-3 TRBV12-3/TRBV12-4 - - CASSLSGSQYF TGTGCCAGCAGTCTTTCCGGGTCGCAGTATTTT
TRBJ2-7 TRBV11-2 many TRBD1 CASSFRGRDEQYF TGTGCCAGCAGCTTTAGGGGGCGCGACGAGCAGTACTTC
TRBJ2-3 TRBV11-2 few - CASSFLQGPDTQYF TGTGCCAGCAGCTTTTTACAGGGCCCAGATACGCAGTATTTT